The 19 T cell receptor beta chains below come from one sample, sequenced in a study of graft-versus-host responses after intestinal transplantation (dated by TCRdb to the early 2020s). Receptor libraries were prepared by the immunoSEQ multiplex PCR assay. Here the immuneACCESS table is served through TCRdb, limited to in-frame sequences with V and J called. Missing clones are a known gap in these copies; in checked studies unresolved V genes cover under half, and the rest lacks a known reason. This sample comprises approximately 77,000 clones, 92% of them detected only once. The ten largest clones capture roughly 0.64% of the sample. The sample consisted of PBMCs, taken 98 days after intestinal transplantation. The receptors derive from a human patient who received an intestinal transplant, so some T cells may come from the graft donor.

The genes are TRBV11-3 and TRBJ2-7; possibly TRBD1 for D (6 bases). Per germline, CDR1 SGHNT and CDR2 YENEEA. The length of the CDR3 is 15 residues. V was pared by 5 bases and J by 0 bases, with 14 bases between. Here the CDR3 reads CASSPRQVPSYEQYF. The CDR3 bases are TGTGCCAGCAGCCCTAGACAGGTCCCCTCCTACGAGCAGTACTTC.

This chain links TRBV5-6 with TRBJ2-2; 7 bases are shared with TRBD2. CDR1 and CDR2 from the germline V gene are SGHDT and YYEEEE. The CDR3 covers 15 residues. V shed 6 bases, J shed 2 bases, and the junction held 7 bases outside the gene matches. Here the CDR3 DNA reads TGTGCCAGCAATCGTGGCGGGGGAAACACCGGGGAGCTGTTTTTT. This encodes CASNRGGGNTGELFF.

The chain recombines TRBV5-1 with TRBJ2-5; 9 bases agree with TRBD2. Germline V lookup: CDR1 SGHRS, CDR2 YFSETQ. After removal of 4 bases from V and 2 bases from J, the junction contained 6 bases not matched to a gene. CDR3 length: 15 residues. The CDR3 region has the DNA TGCGCCAGCAGCATCCTAGCGGGGCTACAAGAGACCCAGTACTTC. Translating gives CASSILAGLQETQYF.

V and J are TRBV13 and TRBJ2-7; 9 bases match TRBD2. The CDR3 is made up of 16 amino acids. Germline trimming cut 5 bases from V and 3 bases from J; bases unmatched to any gene: 11. Germline CDR1 is PRHDT and CDR2 is FYEKMQ (reference sequence). CDR3: CASSLQLAGANYEQYF. CDR3 sequence (DNA): TGTGCCAGCAGCCTGCAATTAGCGGGGGCCAACTACGAGCAGTACTTC. Variable domain in full (rest from reference TRBV13 and TRBJ2-7): AAGVIQSPRHLIKEKRETATLKCYPIPRHDTVYWYQQGPGQDPQFLISFYEKMQSDKGSIPDRFSAQQFSDYHSELNMSSLELGDSALYFCASSLQLAGANYEQYFGPGTRLTVT.

This clone has only one observation. The chain carries TRBV6-5 and TRBJ1-2; a weak D match, TRBD1 (6 bases). The CDR3 covers 14 residues. Germline V gives CDR1 MNHEY, CDR2 SVGAGI. Deletions cut 8 bases from V and 6 bases from J, with 19 bases between. CDR3 DNA sequence: TGTGCCAGCTTCCCTGGGGGGCGCGCGAATGGCTACACCTTC. Translating gives CASFPGGRANGYTF.

This clone was recorded a few times. The V gene is TRBV6-1, the J gene TRBJ2-3; 12 nucleotides match TRBD2. The V and J ends lost 3 bases and 3 bases, in that order; junction bases with no gene match: 4. CDR1 and CDR2 from the germline V gene are MNHNS and SASEGT. The CDR3 runs to 16 residues. The CDR3 sequence: CASSDLAGGLTDTQYF. The CDR3 DNA reads as TGTGCCAGCAGTGACCTAGCGGGGGGGCTTACAGATACGCAGTATTTT.

This clone appeared a single time. The CDR3 DNA is TGTGCCAGCAGCTTAGAGGGGGGCGGGGAGACTGAAGCTTTCTTT. Translated, it gives CASSLEGGGETEAFF. The chain has TRBV11-2 and TRBJ1-1, with a weak D call TRBD1 (6 bases). Germline CDR1 and CDR2: SGHAT and FQNNGV. The CDR3 is made up of 15 amino acids. The V and J ends lost 0 bases and 5 bases respectively, with 13 bases between them. The full variable domain, in which reference TRBV11-2 and TRBJ1-1 provide the parts outside the CDR3, is EAGVAQSPRYKIIEKRQSVAFWCNPISGHATLYWYQQILGQGPKLLIQFQNNGVVDDSQLPKDRFSAERLKGVDSTLKIQPAKLEDSAVYLCASSLEGGGETEAFFGQGTRLTVV.

This clone was observed a single time. J is TRBJ2-7 and V is TRBV6-6; the match to TRBD1 covers 11 bases. CDR1 is MNHNY, CDR2 SVGAGI, per germline (reference sequence). Germline trimming cut 6 bases from V and 4 bases from J; bases unmatched to any gene: 2. The CDR3 consists of 13 residues. The CDR3 region is CASSRDRGYEQYF. CDR3 nucleotides: TGTGCCAGCAGCCGGGACAGGGGGTACGAGCAGTACTTC.

The CDR3: CASSPPGTYNEQFF. CDR3 DNA sequence: TGTGCCAGCTCACCACCGGGGACCTACAATGAGCAGTTCTTC. The chain employs TRBV18 and TRBJ2-1; D is undetermined. The CDR3 is 14 amino acids. Germline-derived CDR1 and CDR2 are KGHSH and LQKENI. V lost 0 bases, J lost 2 bases, and 5 bases lay in between.

The chain has TRBV23-1 and TRBJ1-5, with a possible D match to TRBD1 (5 bases). TRBV23-1 is an ORF, and what it does is uncertain. V was clipped by 2 bases and J by 1 base, with 9 bases between them. The CDR3 length is 15 residues. The CDR3 protein is CASSQGTLSNQPQHF. For the CDR3, the DNA is TGCGCCAGCAGTCAAGGGACCCTGAGCAATCAGCCCCAGCATTTT.

The table lists this clone with a count of one. The chain employs TRBV6-1 and TRBJ2-2; D gene uncertain. The germline V gene has CDR1 MNHNS and CDR2 SASEGT. The CDR3 has 12 amino acids. Trimming removed 6 bases at V and 1 base at J, with 3 bases between. This CDR3 reads CASRQNTGELFF. In DNA, the CDR3 is TGTGCCAGCAGACAGAACACCGGGGAGCTGTTTTTT.

This clone was picked up a small number of times. The chain recombines TRBV5-4 with TRBJ1-2; 10 bases fit TRBD1. The CDR3 runs 13 residues. J lost 10 bases, V lost 3 bases, and 6 bases had no gene match. The germline CDR1 and CDR2 sequences are SGHNT and YYREEE (reference sequence). CDR3 nucleotides: TGTGCCAGCAGCTCCGGGACAGGGGTTCACTACACCTTC. Residues: CASSSGTGVHYTF.

The rearrangement links TRBV10-3 to TRBJ2-7; D is undetermined. The V end lost 3 bases, the J end lost 2 bases, and 20 bases lay between the germline ends. The CDR3 is 17 residues long. The V gene's germline CDR1 is ENHRY and CDR2 SYGVKD. The CDR3 region is CAISDEYRGFLTYEQYF. As DNA, the CDR3 is TGTGCCATCAGTGATGAGTATCGCGGCTTTTTGACCTACGAGCAGTACTTC.

This chain joins TRBV29-1 and TRBJ2-3; TRBD2 matches 10 bases. The CDR3 consists of 15 residues. CDR1 and CDR2 (germline): SQVTM, ANQGSEA. V lost 2 bases to trimming and J lost 4 bases; unmatched junction nucleotides: 6. As DNA, the CDR3 is TGCAGCGTTGAAAGAGCGGGAGGGCCGTCAGATACGCAGTATTTT. This translates into CSVERAGGPSDTQYF.

The chain employs TRBV28 and TRBJ2-7; D is possibly TRBD2 (5 bases). Trimming stripped 8 bases from V and 4 bases from J, with 15 bases between. CDR1 and CDR2 (germline): MDHEN, SYDVKM. The CDR3 has 13 amino acids. The CDR3 loop is CASETLAGYEQYF. The CDR3 nucleotides are TGTGCCAGCGAAACCCTAGCAGGATACGAGCAGTACTTC.

The chain uses TRBV6-4 and TRBJ2-1; TRBD2 agrees at 8 bases. The V and J ends lost 3 bases and 2 bases, in that order; junction bases with no gene match: 3. There are 15 residues in the CDR3. In germline, CDR1 is MRHNA, CDR2 SNTAGT. The CDR3 loop is CASSETSGPYNEQFF. DNA of the CDR3: TGTGCCAGCAGTGAAACTAGCGGACCCTACAATGAGCAGTTCTTC.

Only a few counts were recorded for this clone. V is TRBV28 and J is TRBJ1-4; D is unclear. V was shortened by 3 bases and J by 10 bases, with 15 bases between the two germline ends. Germline V CDR1 and CDR2: MDHEN, SYDVKM. The CDR3 has 14 amino acids. Here the CDR3 reads CASSLRSGLGKLFF. The CDR3 bases are TGTGCCAGCAGTTTGCGGTCTGGTCTGGGAAAACTGTTTTTT.

J is TRBJ1-1 and V is TRBV15, with 9 bases fitting TRBD1. J lost 5 bases, V lost 6 bases, and 22 bases had no gene match. This CDR3 region has 19 residues. Germline CDR1 is LNHNV and CDR2 is YYDKDF (reference sequence). The CDR3 DNA reads as TGTGCCACCAGACACCCCCCCGGGACAGGGTCGGTTTTGTTAACTGAAGCTTTCTTT. Its translation: CATRHPPGTGSVLLTEAFF.

V is TRBV28 and J is TRBJ2-1; D remains ambiguous. Looked up from germline, CDR1 is MDHEN and CDR2 is SYDVKM. The V end was cut by 1 base, the J end by 6 bases, with 4 bases between. This CDR3 is 12 amino acids long. CDR3 coding DNA: TGTGCCAGCAGTTTATCCCCCAATGAGCAGTTCTTC. As protein: CASSLSPNEQFF.